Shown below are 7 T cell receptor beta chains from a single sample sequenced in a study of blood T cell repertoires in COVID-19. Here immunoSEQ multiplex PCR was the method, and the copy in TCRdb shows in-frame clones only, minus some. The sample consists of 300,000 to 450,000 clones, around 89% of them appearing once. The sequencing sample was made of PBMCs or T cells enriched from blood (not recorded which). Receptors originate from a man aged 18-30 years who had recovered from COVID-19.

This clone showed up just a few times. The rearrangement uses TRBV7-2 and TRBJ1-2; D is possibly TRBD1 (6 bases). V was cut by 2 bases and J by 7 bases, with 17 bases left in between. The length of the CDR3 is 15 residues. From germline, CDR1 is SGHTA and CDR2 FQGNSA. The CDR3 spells CASSLMGQSMFGYTF. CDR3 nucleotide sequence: TGTGCCAGCAGCTTAATGGGACAATCTATGTTTGGCTACACCTTC.

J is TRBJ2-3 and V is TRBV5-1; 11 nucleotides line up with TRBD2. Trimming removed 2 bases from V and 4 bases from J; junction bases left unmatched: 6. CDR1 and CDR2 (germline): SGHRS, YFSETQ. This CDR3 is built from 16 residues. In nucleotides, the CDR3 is TGCGCCAGCAGCTTACCGGGACTAGCGGTCGCAGATACGCAGTATTTT. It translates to CASSLPGLAVADTQYF.

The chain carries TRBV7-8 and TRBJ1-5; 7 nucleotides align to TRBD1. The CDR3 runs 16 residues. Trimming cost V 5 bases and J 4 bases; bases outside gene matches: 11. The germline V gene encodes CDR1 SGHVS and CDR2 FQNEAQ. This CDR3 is CASSPLTGEKNQPQHF. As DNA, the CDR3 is TGTGCCAGCAGCCCCTTAACAGGGGAAAAAAATCAGCCCCAGCATTTT.

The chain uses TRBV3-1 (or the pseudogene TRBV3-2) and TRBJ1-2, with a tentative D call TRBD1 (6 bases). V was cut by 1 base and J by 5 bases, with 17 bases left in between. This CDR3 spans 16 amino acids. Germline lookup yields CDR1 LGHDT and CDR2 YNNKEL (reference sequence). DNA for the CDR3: TGTGCCAGCAGCCAAGCTGGGGGCGCCCTGACGTATGGCTACACCTTC. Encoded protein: CASSQAGGALTYGYTF.

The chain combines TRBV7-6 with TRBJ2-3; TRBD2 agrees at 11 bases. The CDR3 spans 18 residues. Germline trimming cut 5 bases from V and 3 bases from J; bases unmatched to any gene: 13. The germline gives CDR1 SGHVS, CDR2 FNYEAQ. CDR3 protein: CASSLMSTSGGKTDTQYF. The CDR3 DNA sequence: TGTGCCAGCAGCCTAATGTCCACTAGCGGGGGAAAAACAGATACGCAGTATTTT.

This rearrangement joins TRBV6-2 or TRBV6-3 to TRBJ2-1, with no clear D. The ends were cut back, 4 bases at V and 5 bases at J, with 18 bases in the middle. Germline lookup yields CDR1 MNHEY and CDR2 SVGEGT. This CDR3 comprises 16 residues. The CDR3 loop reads CASSFVQLADHNEQFF. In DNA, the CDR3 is TGTGCCAGCAGTTTCGTTCAATTAGCCGACCACAATGAGCAGTTCTTC.

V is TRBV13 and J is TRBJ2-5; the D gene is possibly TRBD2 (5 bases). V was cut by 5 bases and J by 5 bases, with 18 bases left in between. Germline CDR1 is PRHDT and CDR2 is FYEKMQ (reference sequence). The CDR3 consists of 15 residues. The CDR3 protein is CASSKRLPLGETQYF. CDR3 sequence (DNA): TGTGCCAGCAGCAAGCGGTTACCCTTGGGGGAGACCCAGTACTTC.